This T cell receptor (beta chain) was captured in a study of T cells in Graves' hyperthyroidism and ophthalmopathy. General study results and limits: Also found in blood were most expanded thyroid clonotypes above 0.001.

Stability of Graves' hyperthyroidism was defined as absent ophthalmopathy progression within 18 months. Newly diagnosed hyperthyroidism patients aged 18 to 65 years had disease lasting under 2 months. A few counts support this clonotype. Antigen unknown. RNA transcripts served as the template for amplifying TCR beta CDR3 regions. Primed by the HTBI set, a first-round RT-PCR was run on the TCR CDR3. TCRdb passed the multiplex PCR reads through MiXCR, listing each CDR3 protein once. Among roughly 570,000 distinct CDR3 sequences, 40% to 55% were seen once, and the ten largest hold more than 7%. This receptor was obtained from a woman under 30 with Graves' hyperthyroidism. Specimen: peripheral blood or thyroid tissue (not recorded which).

DNA for the CDR3: TGTGCCAGCTCACTCCAAGCGGATCAGCCCCAGCATTTT. Its translation: CASSLQADQPQHF. The chain has TRBV18 and TRBJ1-5; D remains unclear. V was pared by 4 bases and J by 5 bases, with 9 bases between. CDR3 length: 13 residues. Per germline, CDR1 KGHSH and CDR2 LQKENI.